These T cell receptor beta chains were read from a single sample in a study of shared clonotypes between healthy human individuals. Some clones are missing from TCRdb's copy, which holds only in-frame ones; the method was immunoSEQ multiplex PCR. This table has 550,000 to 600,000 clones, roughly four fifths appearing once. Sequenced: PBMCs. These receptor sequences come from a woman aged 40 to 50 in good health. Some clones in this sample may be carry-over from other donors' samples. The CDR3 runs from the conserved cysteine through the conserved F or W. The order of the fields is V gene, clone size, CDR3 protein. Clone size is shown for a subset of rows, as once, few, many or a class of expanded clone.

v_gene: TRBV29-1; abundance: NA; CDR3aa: CSVEIPMGQETQYF
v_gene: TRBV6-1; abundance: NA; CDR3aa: CASSEDRGAQPQHF
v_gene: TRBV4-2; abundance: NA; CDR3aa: CACKEIAKNIQYF
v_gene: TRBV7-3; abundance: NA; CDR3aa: CASSLTSGADSYNEQFF
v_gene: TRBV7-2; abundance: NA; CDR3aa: CASSLAGTASYEQYF
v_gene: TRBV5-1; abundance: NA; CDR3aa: CASSLGLAGNLLQETQYF
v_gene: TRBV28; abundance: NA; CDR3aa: CASSRDLKETQYF
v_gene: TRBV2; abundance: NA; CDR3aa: CASTDGVGGDGYTF
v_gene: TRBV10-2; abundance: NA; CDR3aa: CASSARVGQPQHF
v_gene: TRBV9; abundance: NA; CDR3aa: CASSPNLAGVVYEQFF
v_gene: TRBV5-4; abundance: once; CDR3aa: CASSFRLQGRGDEQFF
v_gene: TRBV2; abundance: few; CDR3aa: CASTGRDRGVNSPLHF
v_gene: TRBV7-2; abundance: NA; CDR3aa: CASSLGGRAYGYTF
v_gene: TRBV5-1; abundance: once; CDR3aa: CASSLDGGAWQPQHF
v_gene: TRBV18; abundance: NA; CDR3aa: CASSETAGRYEQYF
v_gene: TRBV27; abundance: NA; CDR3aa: CASIGTALNTEAFF
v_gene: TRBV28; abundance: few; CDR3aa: CASSLWFAEAFF
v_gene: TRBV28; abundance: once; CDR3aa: CASRLASTYNEQFF
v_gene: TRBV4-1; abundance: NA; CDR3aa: CASSQAGLAVTKNIQYF
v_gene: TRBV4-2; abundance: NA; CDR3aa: CASSQWLAGGQVETQYF
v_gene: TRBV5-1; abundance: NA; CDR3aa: CASSQGLQYEQYF
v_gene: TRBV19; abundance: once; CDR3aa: CASSISRGSGNTIYF
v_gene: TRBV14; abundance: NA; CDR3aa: CASSQDLNRVEQFF
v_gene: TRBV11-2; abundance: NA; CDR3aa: CASSLRGLAGGKSTDTQYF
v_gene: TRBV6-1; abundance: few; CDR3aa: CASSEWSLAGEWQFF
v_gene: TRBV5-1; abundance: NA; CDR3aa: CASSLMTQGETQYF
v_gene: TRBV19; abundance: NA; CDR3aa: CASSKHLYGYTF
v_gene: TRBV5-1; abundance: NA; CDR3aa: CASSLSGGSYSPLHF
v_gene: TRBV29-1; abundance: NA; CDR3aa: CSVADRRSNTEAFF
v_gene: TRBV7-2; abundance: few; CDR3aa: CASSGDSGAKYF
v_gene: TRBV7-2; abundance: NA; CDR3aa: CASSPRDSSYNEQFF
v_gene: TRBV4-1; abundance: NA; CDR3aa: CASSQVGYSYEQYF
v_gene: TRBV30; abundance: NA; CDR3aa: CAWSAGGGSDTQYF
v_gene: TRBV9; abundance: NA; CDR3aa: CASSPTSRVEETQYF
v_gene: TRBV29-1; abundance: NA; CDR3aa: CSVKRGGTDSGANVLTF
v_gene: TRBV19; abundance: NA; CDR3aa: CASKVSGQETQYF
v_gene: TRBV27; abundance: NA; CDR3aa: CASRGWGTDTQYF
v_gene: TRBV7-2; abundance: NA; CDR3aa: CASSSRWVSGNTIYF
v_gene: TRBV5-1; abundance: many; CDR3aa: CASSPSPGTAYGYTF
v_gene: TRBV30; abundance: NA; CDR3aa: CAWSVNPQGTRYGYTF
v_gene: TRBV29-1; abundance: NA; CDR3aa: CSVVGRATNEKLFF
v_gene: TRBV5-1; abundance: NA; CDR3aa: CASSTGTSVTETQYF
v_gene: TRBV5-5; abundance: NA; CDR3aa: CASSLGQTSYGYTF
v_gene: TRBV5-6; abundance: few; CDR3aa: CASSLARGQPQHF
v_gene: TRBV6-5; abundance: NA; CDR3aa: CASSQGGFGQYF